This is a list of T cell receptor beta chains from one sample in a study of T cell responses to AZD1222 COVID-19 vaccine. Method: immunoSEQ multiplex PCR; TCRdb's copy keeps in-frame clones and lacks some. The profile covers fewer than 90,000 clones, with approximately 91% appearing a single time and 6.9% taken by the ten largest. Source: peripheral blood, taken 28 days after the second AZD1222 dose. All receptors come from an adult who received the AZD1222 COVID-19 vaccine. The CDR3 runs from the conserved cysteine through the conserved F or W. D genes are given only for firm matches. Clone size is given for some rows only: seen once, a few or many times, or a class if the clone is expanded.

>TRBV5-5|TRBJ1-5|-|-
TGTGCCAGCAGTTCTTCAGGGTACAATCAGCCCCAGCATTTT
CASSSSGYNQPQHF
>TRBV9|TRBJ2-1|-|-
TGTGCCAGCAGCGTAGGCCCCTTCAATGAGCAGTTCTTC
CASSVGPFNEQFF
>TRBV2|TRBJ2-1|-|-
TGTGCCAGCACCGAGCTTAGCTCCTACAATGAGCAGTTCTTC
CASTELSSYNEQFF
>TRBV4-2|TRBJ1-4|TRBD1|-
TGTGCCAGCAGCCAAGGGGACAGGGACAATGAAAAACTGTTTTTT
CASSQGDRDNEKLFF
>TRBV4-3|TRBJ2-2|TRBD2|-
TGCGCCAGCAGCCCTCGGACTAGCGGGAAAGCGACCGGGGAGCTGTTTTTT
CASSPRTSGKATGELFF
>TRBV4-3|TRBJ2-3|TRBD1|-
TGCGCCAGCAGCCAGGGACAGGGCCCAGATACGCAGTATTTT
CASSQGQGPDTQYF
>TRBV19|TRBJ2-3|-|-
TGTGCCAGTATCCCGTCGGGGCCGACAGATACGCAGTATTTT
CASIPSGPTDTQYF
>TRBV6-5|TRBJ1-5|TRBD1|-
TGTGCCAGCAGTCCCGGGACAGGGATCCAGCCCCAGCATTTT
CASSPGTGIQPQHF
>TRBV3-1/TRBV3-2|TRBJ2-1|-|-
TGTGCCAGCAGCCGATCCCTAGCGTCGAGCTCCTACAATGAGCAGTTCTTC
CASSRSLASSSYNEQFF
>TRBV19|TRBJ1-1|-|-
TGTGCCACTAAGGAGAGGGAACGGGGCACTGAAGCTTTCTTT
CATKERERGTEAFF
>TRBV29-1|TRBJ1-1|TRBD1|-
TGCAGCGTGGGGGGACAGGGAAATGTGAACACTGAAGCTTTCTTT
CSVGGQGNVNTEAFF
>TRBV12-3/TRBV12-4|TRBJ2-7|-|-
TGTGCCAGCAGCCGTCTAGTCTTCGAGCAGTACTTC
CASSRLVFEQYF
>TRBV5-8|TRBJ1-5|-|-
TGTGCCAGCAGCCCCCGGGTAGGGGATTATAGCAATCAGCCCCAGCATTTT
CASSPRVGDYSNQPQHF
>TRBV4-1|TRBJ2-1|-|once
TGCGCCAGCAGCCAAGGGTTAGCGCGAGGGTTTGCCTACAATGAGCAGTTCTTC
CASSQGLARGFAYNEQFF
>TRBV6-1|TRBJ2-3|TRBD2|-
TGTGCCAGCAGGGAACCGGGACTAGCGGGATCAGATACGCAGTATTTT
CASREPGLAGSDTQYF
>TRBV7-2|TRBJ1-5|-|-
TGTGCCAGCAGCTTAATGAGTAATCAGCCCCAGCATTTT
CASSLMSNQPQHF
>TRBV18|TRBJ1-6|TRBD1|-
TGTGCCAGCTCACCGGGGACAGGGAATAATTCACCCCTCCACTTT
CASSPGTGNNSPLHF
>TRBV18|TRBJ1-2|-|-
TGTGCCAGCTCACCACGCCAGGGTAAATTGTATGGCTACACCTTC
CASSPRQGKLYGYTF
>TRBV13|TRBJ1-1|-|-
TGTGCCAGCAGAAAGAATAAGGGGATAATCACTGAAGCTTTCTTT
CASRKNKGIITEAFF
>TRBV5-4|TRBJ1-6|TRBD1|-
TGTGCCAGCAGCTTGACAGGGGGAAATTCACCCCTCCACTTT
CASSLTGGNSPLHF
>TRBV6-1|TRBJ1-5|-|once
TGTGCCAGCAGTGAAACCGACCGTAGCAATCAGCCCCAGCATTTT
CASSETDRSNQPQHF
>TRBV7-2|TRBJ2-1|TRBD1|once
TGTGCCAGCAGCTTAACGTTCGGGGACAGGGGGCTCAATGAGCAGTTCTTC
CASSLTFGDRGLNEQFF
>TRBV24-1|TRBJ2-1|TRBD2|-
TGTGCCACCAGTGACCCACTAGCGGGAGCCTACAATGAGCAGTTCTTC
CATSDPLAGAYNEQFF
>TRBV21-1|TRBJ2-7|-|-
TGTGCCAGCAGTCGCGTCTGGCGGGAGGCCCCCTACGAGCAGTACTTC
CASSRVWREAPYEQYF
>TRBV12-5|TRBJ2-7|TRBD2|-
TGTGCTAGTGGGCTACTAGCGGGAGCTGGTGAGCAGTACTTC
CASGLLAGAGEQYF
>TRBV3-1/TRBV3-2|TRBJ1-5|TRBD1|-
TGTGCCAGCAGCCAGTCACAGGGGGCAGGTCAGCCCCAGCATTTT
CASSQSQGAGQPQHF
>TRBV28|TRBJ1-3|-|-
TGTGCCAGCAAGGTACAGGGCACCTCTGGAAACACCATATATTTT
CASKVQGTSGNTIYF
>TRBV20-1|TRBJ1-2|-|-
TGCAGTGCTAGTTTTGGGGGCAGCTATGGCTACACCTTC
CSASFGGSYGYTF
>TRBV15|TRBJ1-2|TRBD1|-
TGTGCCACCAGCAGAGGGGACAGATTCATGGGCTACACCTTC
CATSRGDRFMGYTF
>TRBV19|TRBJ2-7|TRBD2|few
TGTGCCAGTACCCCTGAGGGTAGCGGGAGATTCAACGAGCAGTACTTC
CASTPEGSGRFNEQYF
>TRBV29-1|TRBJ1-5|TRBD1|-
TGCAGCGTCAGCCTCGGACAGGGCAATCAGCCCCAGCATTTT
CSVSLGQGNQPQHF
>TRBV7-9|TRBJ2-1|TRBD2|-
TGTGCCAGCAGCTTCGCTAGCGGGAGGGCCCAGGTTCAGTTCTTC
CASSFASGRAQVQFF
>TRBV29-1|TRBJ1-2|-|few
TGCAGCGTTGGCGGACAGCGCTATGGCTACACCTTC
CSVGGQRYGYTF
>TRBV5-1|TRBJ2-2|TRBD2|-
TGCGCCAGCAGCTTGGAGGTAGCGGGAACCACCGGGGAGCTGTTTTTT
CASSLEVAGTTGELFF
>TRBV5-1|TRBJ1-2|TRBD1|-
TGCGCCAGCAGCGTCCAGGGGGGTGATGGCTACACCTTC
CASSVQGGDGYTF
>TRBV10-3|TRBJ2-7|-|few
TGTGCCATCAGTGAGTCGGGGGACGAGCAGTACTTC
CAISESGDEQYF
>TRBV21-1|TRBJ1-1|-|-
TGTGCCACCCGAGGCGAAGCTTTCTTT
CATRGEAFF
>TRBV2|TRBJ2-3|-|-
TGTGCCAGCAGTGTTCAGGGGGGTGCATCAGATACGCAGTATTTT
CASSVQGGASDTQYF
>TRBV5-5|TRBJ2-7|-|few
TGTGCCAGCAGCTTTACAGGGACCTACGAGCAGTACTTC
CASSFTGTYEQYF
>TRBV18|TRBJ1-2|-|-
TGTGCCAGCTCACCACCAGGGGACACCCCTAACTATGGCTACACCTTC
CASSPPGDTPNYGYTF
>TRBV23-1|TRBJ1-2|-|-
TGCGCCAGCAGTCAACCATATGGCTACACCTTC
CASSQPYGYTF
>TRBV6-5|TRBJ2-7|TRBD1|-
TGTGCCAGCAGTTATGGGACAGGGGTTCTCCACGAGCAGTACTTC
CASSYGTGVLHEQYF
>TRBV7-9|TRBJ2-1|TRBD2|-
TGTGCCAGCCAGCGGGAGTGGGATGAGCAGTTCTTC
CASQREWDEQFF
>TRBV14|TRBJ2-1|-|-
TGTGCCAGCAGCCAAGGATTTCTTTACAATGAGCAGTTCTTC
CASSQGFLYNEQFF
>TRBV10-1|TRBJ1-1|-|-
TGCGCCAGTAATAGAGCGCGGGGGACTGAAGCTTTCTTT
CASNRARGTEAFF
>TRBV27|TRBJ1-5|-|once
TGTGCCAGCAGTCCCTTTCGGAGGAGCCTATCCTATAGCAATCAGCCCCAGCATTTT
CASSPFRRSLSYSNQPQHF
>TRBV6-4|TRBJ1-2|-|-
TGTGCCAGCAGTGACCACTTATCGGGACTATCGGGAGGCTACACCTTC
CASSDHLSGLSGGYTF
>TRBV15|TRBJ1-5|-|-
TGTGCCACCAGCAGAGAGATGAGAGGGGACCAGCCCCAGCATTTT
CATSREMRGDQPQHF